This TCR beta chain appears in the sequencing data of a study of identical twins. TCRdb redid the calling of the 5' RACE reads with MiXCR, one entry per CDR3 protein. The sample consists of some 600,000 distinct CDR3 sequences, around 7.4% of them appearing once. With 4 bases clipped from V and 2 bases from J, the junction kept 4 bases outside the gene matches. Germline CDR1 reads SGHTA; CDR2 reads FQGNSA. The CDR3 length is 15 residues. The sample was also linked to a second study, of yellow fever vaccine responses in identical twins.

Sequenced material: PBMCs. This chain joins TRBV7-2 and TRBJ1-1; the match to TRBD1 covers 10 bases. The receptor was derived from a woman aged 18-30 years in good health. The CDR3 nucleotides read TGTGCCAGCAGCTACCGACAGGGGGCAAACACTGAAGCTTTCTTT. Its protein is CASSYRQGANTEAFF.